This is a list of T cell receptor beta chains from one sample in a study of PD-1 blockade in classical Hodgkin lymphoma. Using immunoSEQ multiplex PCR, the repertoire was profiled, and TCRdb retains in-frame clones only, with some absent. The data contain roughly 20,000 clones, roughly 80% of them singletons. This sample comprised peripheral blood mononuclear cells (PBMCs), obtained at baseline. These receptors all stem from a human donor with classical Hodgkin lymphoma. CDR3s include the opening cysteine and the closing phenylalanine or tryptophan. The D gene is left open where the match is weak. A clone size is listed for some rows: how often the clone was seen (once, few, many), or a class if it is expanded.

cdr3_aa: CSGSKGGLGTEAFF; cdr3_nt: TGCAGCGGATCCAAGGGCGGGCTGGGGACTGAAGCTTTCTTT; j_call: TRBJ1-1; clone_size: .; d_call: .; cdr3_length: 14; v_call: TRBV29-1
cdr3_aa: CASNGWGDGSYEQYF; cdr3_nt: TGTGCCAGTAATGGCTGGGGGGACGGCTCCTACGAGCAGTACTTC; j_call: TRBJ2-7; clone_size: .; d_call: .; cdr3_length: 15; v_call: TRBV19
cdr3_aa: CASPGTSGNTIYF; cdr3_nt: TGTGCCAGCCCAGGAACCTCTGGAAACACCATATATTTT; j_call: TRBJ1-3; clone_size: .; d_call: .; cdr3_length: 13; v_call: TRBV11-2
cdr3_aa: CASSFSGGYQETQYF; cdr3_nt: TGTGCCAGCAGCTTTAGCGGGGGGTACCAAGAGACCCAGTACTTC; j_call: TRBJ2-5; clone_size: .; d_call: TRBD2; cdr3_length: 15; v_call: TRBV9
cdr3_aa: CASTPQGGWDEQYF; cdr3_nt: TGTGCCAGCACTCCTCAGGGGGGTTGGGACGAGCAGTACTTC; j_call: TRBJ2-7; clone_size: .; d_call: .; cdr3_length: 14; v_call: TRBV6-5
cdr3_aa: CASSLEGLRWRTEAFF; cdr3_nt: TGTGCCAGCAGCTTAGAGGGTTTGAGGTGGAGGACTGAAGCTTTCTTT; j_call: TRBJ1-1; clone_size: .; d_call: .; cdr3_length: 16; v_call: TRBV13
cdr3_aa: CSGISGGINYGYTF; cdr3_nt: TGCAGCGGTATAAGCGGTGGGATTAACTATGGCTACACCTTC; j_call: TRBJ1-2; clone_size: .; d_call: .; cdr3_length: 14; v_call: TRBV29-1
cdr3_aa: CASSFFGRGNTIYF; cdr3_nt: TGTGCCAGCAGTTTCTTCGGCAGGGGGAACACCATATATTTT; j_call: TRBJ1-3; clone_size: .; d_call: TRBD1; cdr3_length: 14; v_call: TRBV28
cdr3_aa: CASSDRPANEQFF; cdr3_nt: TGTGCCAGCAGTGATAGGCCCGCCAATGAGCAGTTCTTC; j_call: TRBJ2-1; clone_size: .; d_call: .; cdr3_length: 13; v_call: TRBV6-4
cdr3_aa: CASSPAGQNIQYF; cdr3_nt: TGCGCCAGCAGCCCCGCCGGCCAAAACATTCAGTACTTC; j_call: TRBJ2-4; clone_size: .; d_call: .; cdr3_length: 13; v_call: TRBV10-1
cdr3_aa: CASGPGQGEYEQYF; cdr3_nt: TGTGCTAGTGGCCCGGGACAGGGGGAGTACGAGCAGTACTTC; j_call: TRBJ2-7; clone_size: .; d_call: TRBD1; cdr3_length: 14; v_call: TRBV12-5
cdr3_aa: CASSFQSSLNTEAFF; cdr3_nt: TGTGCCAGCAGCTTTCAGAGTTCTCTGAACACTGAAGCTTTCTTT; j_call: TRBJ1-1; clone_size: .; d_call: .; cdr3_length: 15; v_call: TRBV13
cdr3_aa: CAKDRSGNTIYF; cdr3_nt: TGTGCCAAGGACAGGTCTGGAAACACCATATATTTT; j_call: TRBJ1-3; clone_size: .; d_call: .; cdr3_length: 12; v_call: TRBV21-1
cdr3_aa: CASSPEGISNQPQHF; cdr3_nt: TGCGCCAGCAGCCCGGAGGGGATTAGCAATCAGCCCCAGCATTTT; j_call: TRBJ1-5; clone_size: .; d_call: .; cdr3_length: 15; v_call: TRBV4-3
cdr3_aa: CASSQGTGVYEQYF; cdr3_nt: TGCGCCAGCAGCCAAGGGACAGGAGTCTACGAGCAGTACTTC; j_call: TRBJ2-7; clone_size: .; d_call: TRBD1; cdr3_length: 14; v_call: TRBV4-3
cdr3_aa: CASTPGGWVGTEAFF; cdr3_nt: TGTGCCAGCACCCCCGGGGGGTGGGTGGGCACTGAAGCTTTCTTT; j_call: TRBJ1-1; clone_size: once; d_call: .; cdr3_length: 15; v_call: TRBV13
cdr3_aa: CASLSDRGEPKYSNQPQHF; cdr3_nt: TGTGCCAGCCTCTCGGACAGGGGCGAACCCAAATATAGCAATCAGCCCCAGCATTTT; j_call: TRBJ1-5; clone_size: .; d_call: TRBD1; cdr3_length: 19; v_call: TRBV9
cdr3_aa: CASSGTGYYTNTEAFF; cdr3_nt: TGTGCCAGCAGCGGGACAGGATACTACACGAACACTGAAGCTTTCTTT; j_call: TRBJ1-1; clone_size: .; d_call: TRBD1; cdr3_length: 16; v_call: TRBV14
cdr3_aa: CASSIGGSSYEQYF; cdr3_nt: TGTGCCAGTAGTATTGGGGGTTCCTCCTACGAGCAGTACTTC; j_call: TRBJ2-7; clone_size: .; d_call: .; cdr3_length: 14; v_call: TRBV19
cdr3_aa: CASSTWTGGTEAFF; cdr3_nt: TGTGCCAGCAGCACATGGACAGGAGGTACTGAAGCTTTCTTT; j_call: TRBJ1-1; clone_size: .; d_call: TRBD1; cdr3_length: 14; v_call: TRBV7-2
cdr3_aa: CASSLEGGGYTF; cdr3_nt: TGTGCCAGCAGCCTCGAAGGGGGAGGCTACACCTTC; j_call: TRBJ1-2; clone_size: .; d_call: .; cdr3_length: 12; v_call: TRBV7-9
cdr3_aa: CASSVEEAGGLSYEQYF; cdr3_nt: TGTGCCAGCAGCGTAGAAGAGGCGGGGGGGCTTTCCTACGAGCAGTACTTC; j_call: TRBJ2-7; clone_size: .; d_call: TRBD2; cdr3_length: 17; v_call: TRBV9
cdr3_aa: CASTADGHINYGYTF; cdr3_nt: TGTGCCAGCACTGCCGACGGTCACATTAACTATGGCTACACCTTC; j_call: TRBJ1-2; clone_size: .; d_call: .; cdr3_length: 15; v_call: TRBV6-6
cdr3_aa: CASSLETYPSYEQYF; cdr3_nt: TGCGCCAGCAGCTTGGAGACTTACCCCTCCTACGAGCAGTACTTC; j_call: TRBJ2-7; clone_size: .; d_call: .; cdr3_length: 15; v_call: TRBV5-1
cdr3_aa: CASKDRGTEAFF; cdr3_nt: TGTGCCAGTAAAGACAGGGGCACTGAAGCTTTCTTT; j_call: TRBJ1-1; clone_size: .; d_call: TRBD1; cdr3_length: 12; v_call: TRBV19
cdr3_aa: CASSPSRQRENYGYTF; cdr3_nt: TGTGCCAGCAGTCCCTCCCGCCAGAGGGAAAACTATGGCTACACCTTC; j_call: TRBJ1-2; clone_size: .; d_call: .; cdr3_length: 16; v_call: TRBV28
cdr3_aa: CASRAGYQPQHF; cdr3_nt: TGTGCCAGCAGGGCAGGTTATCAGCCCCAGCATTTT; j_call: TRBJ1-5; clone_size: .; d_call: .; cdr3_length: 12; v_call: TRBV28